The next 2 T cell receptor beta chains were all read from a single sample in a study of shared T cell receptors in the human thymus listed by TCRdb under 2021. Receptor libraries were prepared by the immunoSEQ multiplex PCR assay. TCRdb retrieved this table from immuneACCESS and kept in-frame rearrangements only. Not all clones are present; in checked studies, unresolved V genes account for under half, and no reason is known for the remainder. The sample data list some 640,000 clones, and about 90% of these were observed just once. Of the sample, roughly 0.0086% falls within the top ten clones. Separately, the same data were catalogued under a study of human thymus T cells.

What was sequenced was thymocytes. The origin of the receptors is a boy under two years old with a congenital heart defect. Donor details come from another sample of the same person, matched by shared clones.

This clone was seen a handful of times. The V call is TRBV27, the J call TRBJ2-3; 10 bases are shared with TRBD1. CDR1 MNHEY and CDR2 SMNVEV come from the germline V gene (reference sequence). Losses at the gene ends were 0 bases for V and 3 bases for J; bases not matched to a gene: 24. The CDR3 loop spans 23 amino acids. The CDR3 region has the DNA TGTGCCAGCAGTTTATCGCCTTATCGGGCCATGGGGACAGGGGAAATATGGACAGATACGCAGTATTTT. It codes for CASSLSPYRAMGTGEIWTDTQYF.

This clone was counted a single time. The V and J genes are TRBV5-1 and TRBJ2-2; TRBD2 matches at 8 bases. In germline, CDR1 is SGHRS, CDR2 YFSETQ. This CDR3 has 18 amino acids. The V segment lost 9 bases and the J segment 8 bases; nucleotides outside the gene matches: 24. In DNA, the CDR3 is TGCGCCACCAAAGAAGATTTTTCCGGACTAGCAGGATCTGGGGAGCTGTTTTTT. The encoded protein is CATKEDFSGLAGSGELFF.